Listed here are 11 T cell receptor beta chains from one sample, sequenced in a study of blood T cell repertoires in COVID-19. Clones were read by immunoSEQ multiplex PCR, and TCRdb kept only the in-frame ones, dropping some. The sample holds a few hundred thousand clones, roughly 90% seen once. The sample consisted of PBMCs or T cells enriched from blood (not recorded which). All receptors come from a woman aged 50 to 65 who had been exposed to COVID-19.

The CDR3 is CASRKPGQGVGEQYF. CDR3 DNA sequence: TGTGCCAGCAGAAAACCTGGACAGGGGGTAGGGGAGCAGTACTTC. The genes are TRBV28 and TRBJ2-7, with 10 nucleotides matching TRBD1. Germline lookup yields CDR1 MDHEN and CDR2 SYDVKM. V lost 6 bases and J lost 7; bases outside the gene matches: 12. The CDR3 covers 15 residues.

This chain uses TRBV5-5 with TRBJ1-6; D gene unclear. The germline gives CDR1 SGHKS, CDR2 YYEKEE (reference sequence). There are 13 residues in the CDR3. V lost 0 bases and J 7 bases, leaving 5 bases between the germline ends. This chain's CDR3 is CASSLAPNSPLHF. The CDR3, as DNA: TGTGCCAGCAGCTTGGCTCCGAATTCACCCCTCCACTTT.

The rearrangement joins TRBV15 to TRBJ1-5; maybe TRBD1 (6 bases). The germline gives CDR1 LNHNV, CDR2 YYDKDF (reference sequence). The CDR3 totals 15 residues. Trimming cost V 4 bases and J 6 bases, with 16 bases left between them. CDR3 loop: CATSKGEGGRQPQHF. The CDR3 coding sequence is TGTGCCACCAGCAAGGGGGAGGGGGGTCGTCAGCCCCAGCATTTT.

This CDR3 is CASSQESTELYGYTF. CDR3 nucleotide sequence: TGTGCCAGCAGCCAAGAATCGACAGAGCTCTATGGCTACACCTTC. The V gene is TRBV4-2, the J gene TRBJ1-2, with D perhaps matching TRBD1 (5 bases). The length of the CDR3 is 15 residues. The germline gives CDR1 LGHNA, CDR2 YNFKEQ. Trimming stripped 0 bases from V and 4 bases from J, with 12 bases between.

CDR3 DNA sequence: TGTGCCAGCAGCCAATATAGCGGGGGACTTAACACCGGGGAGCTGTTTTTT. Its protein is CASSQYSGGLNTGELFF. The chain combines TRBV4-2 with TRBJ2-2; 9 positions match TRBD2. The V gene end was trimmed by 2 bases and the J gene end by 2 bases; junction bases not matched to a gene: 6. Per germline, CDR1 LGHNA and CDR2 YNFKEQ. The CDR3 consists of 17 residues.

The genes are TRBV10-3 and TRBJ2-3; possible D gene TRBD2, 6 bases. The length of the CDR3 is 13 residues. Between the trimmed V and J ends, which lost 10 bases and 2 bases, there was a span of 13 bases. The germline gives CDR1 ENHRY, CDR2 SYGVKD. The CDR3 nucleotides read TGTGCCACTGGAGGGCAGATCACAGATACGCAGTATTTT. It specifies CATGGQITDTQYF.

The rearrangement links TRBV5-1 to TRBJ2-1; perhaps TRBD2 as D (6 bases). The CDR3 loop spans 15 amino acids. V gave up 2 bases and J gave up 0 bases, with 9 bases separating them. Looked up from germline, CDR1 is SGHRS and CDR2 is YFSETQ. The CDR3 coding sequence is TGCGCCAGCAGCTTTGGAGGGAGCTCCTACAATGAGCAGTTCTTC. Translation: CASSFGGSSYNEQFF. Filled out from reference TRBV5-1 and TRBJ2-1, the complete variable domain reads KAGVTQTPRYLIKTRGQQVTLSCSPISGHRSVSWYQQTPGQGLQFLFEYFSETQRNKGNFPGRFSGRQFSNSRSEMNVSTLELGDSALYLCASSFGGSSYNEQFFGPGTRLTVL.

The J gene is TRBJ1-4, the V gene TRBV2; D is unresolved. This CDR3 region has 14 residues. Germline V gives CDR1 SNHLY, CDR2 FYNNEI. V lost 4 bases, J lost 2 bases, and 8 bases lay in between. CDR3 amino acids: CASSVQVTNEKLFF. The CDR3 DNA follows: TGTGCCAGCAGTGTCCAGGTGACTAATGAAAAACTGTTTTTT.

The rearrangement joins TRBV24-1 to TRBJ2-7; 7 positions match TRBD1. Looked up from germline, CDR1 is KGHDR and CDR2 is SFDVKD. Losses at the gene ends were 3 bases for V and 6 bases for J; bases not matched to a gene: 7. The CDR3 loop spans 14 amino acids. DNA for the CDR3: TGTGCCACCAGTGATCCCGAGACAGGGTTCGAGCAGTACTTC. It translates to CATSDPETGFEQYF.

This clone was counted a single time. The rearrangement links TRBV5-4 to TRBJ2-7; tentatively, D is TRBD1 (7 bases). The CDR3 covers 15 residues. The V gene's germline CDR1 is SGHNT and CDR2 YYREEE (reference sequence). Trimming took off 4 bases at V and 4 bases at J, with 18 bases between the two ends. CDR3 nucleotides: TGTGCCAGCAGCGGGGGGACAGACCTACGGTACGAGCAGTACTTC. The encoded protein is CASSGGTDLRYEQYF.

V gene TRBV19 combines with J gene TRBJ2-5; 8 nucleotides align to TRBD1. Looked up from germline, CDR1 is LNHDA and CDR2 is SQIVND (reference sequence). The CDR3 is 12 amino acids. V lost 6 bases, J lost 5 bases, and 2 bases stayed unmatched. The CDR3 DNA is TGTGCCAGTAGGGGACAGGCGGAGACCCAGTACTTC. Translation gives CASRGQAETQYF.